This TCR beta chain was sequenced in a study of technical replicates of blood from a few donors (dated by TCRdb to the late 2010s). In this sample, this clone turned up a few times. Its recognized antigen is unknown. Base qualities are not recorded, but no much larger clone differs from it by a single base. Libraries came from the immunoSEQ multiplex PCR assay. TCRdb re-hosts the immuneACCESS table, in-frame sequences only. Its copies lack some clones; in the studies checked, an unresolved V gene accounts for under half of them, and the cause for the rest is not known. The sample records around 13,000 clones, almost 85% of which are singletons. In total, the top ten clones hold about 10% of the sample. Via the germline V gene, CDR1 is MNHNS and CDR2 SASEGT. From its cysteine to its phenylalanine, the CDR3 spans 16 amino acids. Only the CDR3 part of the read is kept: 48 bases, read in frame from the first base. V drops 3 bases and J drops 0 bases, leaving 12 bases in between.

This TCR was recovered from a human donor in good health. Sample: PBMCs. The chain is encoded by TRBV6-1 joined to TRBJ2-1; TRBD2 might be the D gene, on 5 matching bases. The CDR3 loop reads CASSEGYAGSYNEQFF. The DNA is TGTGCCAGCAGTGAGGGGTACGCGGGCTCCTACAATGAGCAGTTCTTC.